One sample yielded the 9 T cell receptor beta chains listed below, sequenced in a study of shared clonotypes between healthy human individuals (dated by TCRdb to about 2020). Libraries were built with the immunoSEQ multiplex PCR assay. In TCRdb, the immuneACCESS table is reduced to in-frame sequences with V and J assigned. These tables do not hold every clone; where another copy was compared, an unresolved V gene accounts for under half, and the others remain unexplained. This sample gives 850,000 to 1,200,000 clones in total; around 76% of them show up just once. The ten largest clones take up 1.4% to 1.5% of the sample. The material sequenced was memory CD4+ T cells sorted from blood. The sample's cell subset or site label, in plain terms: CD45RA-negative fraction. These TCRs come from a man aged 18 to 35 in good health.

The chain carries TRBV6-5 and TRBJ2-1; 9 positions agree with TRBD2. V dropped 6 bases and J dropped 0; count of bases not matched to a gene: 3. The CDR3 loop spans 15 amino acids. In germline, CDR1 is MNHEY, CDR2 SVGAGI. CDR3 in DNA: TGTGCCAGCAGCCTAGCGGGGAGCTCCTACAATGAGCAGTTCTTC. Translation gives CASSLAGSSYNEQFF.

The chain has TRBV29-1 and TRBJ2-7; no reliable D call. V lost 5 bases, J lost 7 bases, and 24 bases lay in between. The CDR3 is 15 amino acids. The germline CDR1 and CDR2 sequences are SQVTM and ANQGSEA. CDR3 DNA sequence: TGCAGCGTTCTAGACGACACGGCGTCAGTAGATGAGCAGTACTTC. It yields the protein CSVLDDTASVDEQYF.

The DNA for the CDR3 is TGTGCCAGCAGCCCCACGGGACCCTCGGCTGGCTACACCTTC. Its protein is CASSPTGPSAGYTF. The chain has TRBV7-3 and TRBJ1-2, with D possibly TRBD1 on 5 matching bases. Germline lookup yields CDR1 SGHTA and CDR2 FQGTGA. V lost 5 bases and J 7 bases, leaving 17 bases between the germline ends. CDR3 length: 14 residues.

Comment on this clone: Being one base from a much bigger clone, this may be a read error. The V call is TRBV28, the J call TRBJ2-5; D might be TRBD1 or TRBD2, each matching 5 bases. The CDR3 is 14 amino acids. Germline-derived CDR1 and CDR2 are MDHEN and SYDVKM. The CDR3 here is CTSSTGGDVETQYF. In DNA form, the CDR3 reads TGTACCAGCAGTACGGGTGGGGACGTAGAGACCCAGTACTTC. The whole variable domain, remainder taken from reference TRBV28 and TRBJ2-5, is DVKVTQSSRYLVKRTGEKVFLECVQDMDHENMFWYRQDPGLGLRLIYFSYDVKMKEKGDIPEGYSVSREKKERFSLILESASTNQTSMYLCTSSTGGDVETQYFGPGTRLLVL.

This clone was detected many times. J is TRBJ2-2 and V is TRBV6-5, with D possibly being TRBD2 (5 bases). With 2 bases removed from V and 7 bases from J, the gap between germline ends came to 11 bases. The germline V gene has CDR1 MNHEY and CDR2 SVGAGI. CDR3 length: 14 amino acids. The CDR3 protein is CASSYASRGGELFF. DNA of the CDR3: TGTGCCAGCAGTTACGCTAGCCGTGGCGGGGAGCTGTTTTTT.

This clone occurred many times. V gene TRBV7-8 combines with J gene TRBJ2-2; 7 nucleotides agree with TRBD2. In germline, CDR1 is SGHVS, CDR2 FQNEAQ. The CDR3 loop spans 17 amino acids. Losses at the gene ends were 5 bases for V and 7 bases for J; bases not matched to a gene: 16. The CDR3 spells CASSRILLRLAGGELFF. The CDR3 DNA is TGTGCCAGCAGCCGCATCCTTCTGAGACTAGCAGGCGGGGAGCTGTTTTTT.

This clone was counted a few times. J is TRBJ1-2 and V is TRBV7-2; D call uncertain. Trimming stripped 2 bases from V and 5 bases from J, with 9 bases between. The CDR3 is 13 residues long. CDR1 is SGHTA and CDR2 is FQGNSA in the germline V gene. The CDR3 sequence: CASSLTFQYGYTF. Here the CDR3 DNA reads TGTGCCAGCAGCTTAACGTTTCAATATGGCTACACCTTC.

This clone was detected a few times. The chain couples TRBV10-3 to TRBJ2-3; the match to TRBD2 covers 8 bases. With 6 bases clipped from V and 0 bases from J, the junction kept 5 bases outside the gene matches. From germline, CDR1 is ENHRY and CDR2 SYGVKD. The CDR3 is made up of 15 amino acids. As DNA, the CDR3 is TGTGCCATCAGGGCGGGACTAGAGAGCACAGATACGCAGTATTTT. The encoded protein is CAIRAGLESTDTQYF.

This sequence joins TRBV5-1 and TRBJ2-2; TRBD1 matches at 7 bases. Germline V gene sequence: CDR1 SGHRS, CDR2 YFSETQ. This CDR3 contains 15 residues. V was clipped by 4 bases and J by 0 bases; unmatched bases: 3. CDR3 region: CASSHGTANTGELFF. In nucleotides, the CDR3 is TGCGCCAGCAGCCACGGGACAGCGAACACCGGGGAGCTGTTTTTT. Full variable domain (missing parts from reference TRBV5-1 and TRBJ2-2): KAGVTQTPRYLIKTRGQQVTLSCSPISGHRSVSWYQQTPGQGLQFLFEYFSETQRNKGNFPGRFSGRQFSNSRSEMNVSTLELGDSALYLCASSHGTANTGELFFGEGSRLTVL.